The clone carrying this T cell receptor beta chain was recorded only once. The J segment lost 0 bases and the V segment lost 8 bases, leaving 9 bases of the junction unmatched. CDR3 size: 15 residues. Germline V gene lookup returns CDR1 MDHEN and CDR2 SYDVKM. The sample belongs to a study of OX40 agonist ivuxolimab in advanced cancers. Patients were ruled out by autoimmune disease history or systemic immunosuppression. Libraries were prepared by immunoSEQ multiplex PCR; TCRdb keeps only in-frame clonotypes and omits some of them. Here the sample spans about 99,000 clones, more than 85% being singletons.

This receptor was identified in an adult with an advanced solid tumor such as melanoma, head and neck, liver or kidney cancer. The sequencing here drew on CD4+ or CD8+ T cells sorted from blood, taken in a trial of the OX40 agonist ivuxolimab. The V gene is TRBV28, the J gene TRBJ2-7; 8 positions match TRBD2. The CDR3 coding sequence is TGTGCCAGCCGAAGGCGGGGGGATAGCTCCTACGAGCAGTACTTC. This encodes CASRRRGDSSYEQYF. The whole variable domain, filled in from reference TRBV28 and TRBJ2-7, reads DVKVTQSSRYLVKRTGEKVFLECVQDMDHENMFWYRQDPGLGLRLIYFSYDVKMKEKGDIPEGYSVSREKKERFSLILESASTNQTSMYLCASRRRGDSSYEQYFGPGTRLTVT.